The following is a T cell receptor beta chain sequence with its context. What it binds is not known. This entry belongs to a study of T cell responses to AZD1222 COVID-19 vaccine. TCRdb keeps only in-frame clones here, not all; method: immunoSEQ multiplex PCR. The sample shows around 170,000 clones, around 88% of them seen only once. Timing groups of about 4 and about 12 weeks for second doses were pooled. CDR3 length: 14 residues. Germline CDR1 LGHDT, CDR2 YNNKEL (reference sequence). V dropped 0 bases and J dropped 4 bases, with 8 bases sitting between them. General study findings and limits: Among the donors, most were white British and more were female, and clonal diversity was possibly underestimated. The study sampled repertoires only after the peak T cell response. It was only 6 or 7 AZD1222 recipients who were seropositive at baseline.

This clonotype was obtained from an adult who received the AZD1222 COVID-19 vaccine. This chain joins TRBV3-1 (or the pseudogene TRBV3-2) and TRBJ2-3; no clear D. Sequenced here: peripheral blood, sampled 28 days after the second AZD1222 dose. CDR3 loop: CASSQDVASDTQYF. CDR3 bases: TGTGCCAGCAGCCAAGATGTCGCTTCAGATACGCAGTATTTT.